Listed below are T cell receptor beta chains from one sample, sequenced in a study of blood T cell repertoires in COVID-19. Assay: immunoSEQ multiplex PCR; the TCRdb copy retains only in-frame clones and omits some. The sample contains 260,000 or so clones, around 82% of which appear only once. Source material: PBMCs or T cells enriched from blood (not recorded which). Receptors were obtained from a woman aged 40 to 50 who had been exposed to COVID-19. Both conserved end residues are part of each CDR3.

CDR3 | V | length
CASTLRQGNYEQYF | TRBV27 | 14
CASSQERARGSTEAFF | TRBV3-1/TRBV3-2 | 16
CASSRGQGARYYGYTF | TRBV5-8 | 16
CATLGGEGGYTF | TRBV12-3/TRBV12-4 | 12
CAWGRTGSNSPLHF | TRBV30 | 14
CAISEAGSVSPLHF | TRBV10-3 | 14
CASSFGGSGGGTGELFF | TRBV5-5 | 17
CASSQEVGVGTDTQYF | TRBV4-3 | 16
CASSLISGAGTDTQYF | TRBV5-6 | 16
CASSVDSGGLNTEAFF | TRBV9 | 16
CSVEDHGWSYGYTF | TRBV29-1 | 14
CATRLGNYEQYF | TRBV2 | 12
CASSIETGVDGELFF | TRBV5-1 | 15
CASSVSSGSMSGANVLTF | TRBV9 | 18
CAIWAGGNYGYTF | TRBV10-3 | 13
CASSPAGGASTDTQYF | TRBV18 | 16
CASKVRRGNQPQHF | TRBV6-5 | 14
CASSPSGGSSYEQYF | TRBV7-8 | 15
CASSPVRGLTNEKLFF | TRBV18 | 16
CASSQGQANTEAFF | TRBV18 | 14
CASSQAGTGGTEAFF | TRBV4-2 | 15
CASSLGDGGELFF | TRBV5-1 | 13
CASSIFGLGGRNTEAFF | TRBV19 | 17
CASSLSAYEQYF | TRBV11-1 | 12
CATTQYQAFWTGATYEQYF | TRBV27 | 19
CASSIERAIATDTQYF | TRBV19 | 16
CASSLAAGLVTGELFF | TRBV7-2 | 16
CASSADGRGSGNTIYF | TRBV2 | 16
CASSLGQGRIKGDEQYF | TRBV5-6 | 17
CASSDAIQGAQEQFF | TRBV2 | 15
CASSLAPSLAGGPRSYEQYF | TRBV7-2 | 20
CASSSARAYSNQPQHF | TRBV28 | 16
CASSTQKNTEAFF | TRBV19 | 13
CASSKRETATGELFF | TRBV19 | 15
CASTRQGGGNQPQHF | TRBV28 | 15
CATSDSGARSHNEQFF | TRBV24-1 | 16
CASSLSRGELFF | TRBV28 | 12